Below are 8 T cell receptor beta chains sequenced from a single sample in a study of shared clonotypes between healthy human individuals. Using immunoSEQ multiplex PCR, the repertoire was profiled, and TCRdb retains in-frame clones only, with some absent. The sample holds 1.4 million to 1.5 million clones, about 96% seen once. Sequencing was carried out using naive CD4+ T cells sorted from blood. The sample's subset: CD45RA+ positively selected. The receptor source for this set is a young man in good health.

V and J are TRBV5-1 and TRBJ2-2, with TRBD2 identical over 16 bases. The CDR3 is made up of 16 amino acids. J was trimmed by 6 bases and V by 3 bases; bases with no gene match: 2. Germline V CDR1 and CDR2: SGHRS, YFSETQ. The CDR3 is CASSSGLAGGAGELFF. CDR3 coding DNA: TGCGCCAGCAGCTCGGGACTAGCGGGAGGGGCCGGGGAGCTGTTTTTT.

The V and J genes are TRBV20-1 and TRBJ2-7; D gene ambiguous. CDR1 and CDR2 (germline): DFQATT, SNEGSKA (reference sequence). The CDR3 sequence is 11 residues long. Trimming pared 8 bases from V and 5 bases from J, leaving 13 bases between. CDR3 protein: CSPNGRHEQYF. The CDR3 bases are TGCAGTCCGAATGGACGACACGAGCAGTACTTC.

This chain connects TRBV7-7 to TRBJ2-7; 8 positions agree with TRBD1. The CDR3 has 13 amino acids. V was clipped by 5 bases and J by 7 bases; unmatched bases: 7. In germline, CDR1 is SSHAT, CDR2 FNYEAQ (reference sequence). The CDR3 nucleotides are TGTGCCAGCAGCCCGACAGGGGCTGGAGAGCAGTACTTC. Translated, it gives CASSPTGAGEQYF.

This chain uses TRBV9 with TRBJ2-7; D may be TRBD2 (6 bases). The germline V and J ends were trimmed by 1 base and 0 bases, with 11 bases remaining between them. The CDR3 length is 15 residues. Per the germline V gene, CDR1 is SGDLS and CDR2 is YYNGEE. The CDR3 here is CASSVRPSASYEQYF. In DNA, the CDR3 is TGTGCCAGCAGCGTACGACCTAGCGCCTCCTACGAGCAGTACTTC. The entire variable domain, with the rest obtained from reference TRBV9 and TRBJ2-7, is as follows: DSGVTQTPKHLITATGQRVTLRCSPRSGDLSVYWYQQSLDQGLQFLIQYYNGEERAKGNILERFSAQQFPDLHSELNLSSLELGDSALYFCASSVRPSASYEQYFGPGTRLTVT.

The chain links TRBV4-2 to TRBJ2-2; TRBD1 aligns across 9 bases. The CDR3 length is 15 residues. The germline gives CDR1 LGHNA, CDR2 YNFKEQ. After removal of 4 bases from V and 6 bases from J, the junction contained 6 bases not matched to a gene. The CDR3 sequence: CASSPNRGPSGELFF. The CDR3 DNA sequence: TGTGCCAGCAGCCCCAACAGGGGGCCGTCCGGGGAGCTGTTTTTT.

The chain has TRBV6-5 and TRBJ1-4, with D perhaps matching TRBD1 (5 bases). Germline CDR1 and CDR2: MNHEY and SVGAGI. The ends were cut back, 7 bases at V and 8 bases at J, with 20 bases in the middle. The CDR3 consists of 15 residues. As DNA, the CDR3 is TGTGCCAGCAAAACGACCGGGCCGGGGGGGGAAAAACTGTTTTTT. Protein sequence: CASKTTGPGGEKLFF.

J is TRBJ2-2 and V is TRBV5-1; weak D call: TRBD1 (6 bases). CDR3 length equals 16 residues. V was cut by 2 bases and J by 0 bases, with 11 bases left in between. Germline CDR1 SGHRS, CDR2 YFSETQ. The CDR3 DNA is TGCGCCAGCAGCTTTGGGGGCGCCGCGAACACCGGGGAGCTGTTTTTT. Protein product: CASSFGGAANTGELFF.

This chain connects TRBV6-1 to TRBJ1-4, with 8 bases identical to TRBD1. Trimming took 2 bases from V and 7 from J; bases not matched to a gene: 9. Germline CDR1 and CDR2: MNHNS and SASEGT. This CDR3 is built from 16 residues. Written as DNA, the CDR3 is TGTGCCAGCAGTGAACCCATCAGGGGGCAGGGTGAAAAACTGTTTTTT. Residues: CASSEPIRGQGEKLFF.